Following are 28 T cell receptor beta chains from one sample sequenced in a study of blood T cell repertoires in COVID-19. Here immunoSEQ multiplex PCR was the method, and the copy in TCRdb shows in-frame clones only, minus some. The table lists about 130,000 clones, approximately 78% of them singletons. Input material: peripheral blood. The receptors originated from a man aged 55 to 69 who had recovered from COVID-19.

The rearrangement joins TRBV4-1 to TRBJ1-4; D gene uncertain. Germline V CDR1 and CDR2: MGHRA, YSYEKL. Trimming took 0 bases from V and 8 from J, leaving 7 bases between them. This CDR3 has 13 residues. This chain's CDR3 is CASSQDREEKLFF. DNA of the CDR3: TGCGCCAGCAGCCAAGATCGCGAGGAAAAACTGTTTTTT.

This clone was observed a handful of times. The V call is TRBV5-1, the J call TRBJ2-5; weak D call: TRBD1 (6 bases). CDR1 and CDR2 from the germline V gene are SGHRS and YFSETQ. The CDR3 runs to 14 residues. V dropped 0 bases and J dropped 1 base, with 7 bases sitting between them. DNA of the CDR3: TGCGCCAGCAGCTTGGCAGGGGTCCAAGAGACCCAGTACTTC. Translating gives CASSLAGVQETQYF.

CDR3 sequence (DNA): TGTGCCAGCAGCTCCCTGCGGGGGGGGCAGTTCTTC. It yields the protein CASSSLRGGQFF. The chain joins TRBV5-6 to TRBJ2-1; 9 bases are a match to TRBD2. There are 12 residues in the CDR3. In germline, CDR1 is SGHDT, CDR2 YYEEEE. Trimming removed 3 bases from V and 12 bases from J; junction bases left unmatched: 4.

The chain couples TRBV5-1 to TRBJ2-7; no firm D call. Germline CDR1 and CDR2: SGHRS and YFSETQ. The CDR3 sequence is 16 residues long. V was trimmed by 4 bases and J by 3 bases, leaving 20 bases between them. CDR3 sequence (DNA): TGCGCCAGCAGCACAATTCCGGAGCGATGGAACTACGAGCAGTACTTC. It codes for CASSTIPERWNYEQYF.

V and J are TRBV25-1 and TRBJ1-1; the match to TRBD1 covers 8 bases. This CDR3 contains 15 residues. Trimming took 4 bases from V and 1 from J; bases not matched to a gene: 5. Germline V gene lookup returns CDR1 MGHDK and CDR2 SYGVNS. The CDR3 loop reads CASSASGQANTEAFF. CDR3 coding DNA: TGTGCCAGCAGTGCCTCGGGACAGGCGAACACTGAAGCTTTCTTT. Using reference TRBV25-1 and TRBJ1-1 for the parts outside the CDR3, the full variable domain is EADIYQTPRYLVIGTGKKITLECSQTMGHDKMYWYQQDPGMELHLIHYSYGVNSTEKGDLSSESTVSRIRTEHFPLTLESARPSHTSQYLCASSASGQANTEAFFGQGTRLTVV.

The chain combines TRBV29-1 with TRBJ2-5; TRBD2 matches 10 bases. V gave up 4 bases and J gave up 4 bases; unmatched junction bases: 0. CDR1 SQVTM and CDR2 ANQGSEA come from the germline V gene. The CDR3 contains 12 residues. CDR3 protein: CSVVAGGETQYF. The CDR3 nucleotides read TGCAGCGTTGTAGCGGGAGGAGAGACCCAGTACTTC.

The rearrangement links TRBV2 to TRBJ2-1; 7 nucleotides agree with TRBD2. Losses at the gene ends were 3 bases for V and 7 bases for J; bases not matched to a gene: 9. CDR1 is SNHLY and CDR2 is FYNNEI in the germline V gene. The CDR3 extends over 15 amino acids. CDR3 nucleotides: TGTGCCAGCAGTGATTGGGGGAGGGCAACGAATGAGCAGTTCTTC. Amino acids: CASSDWGRATNEQFF.

The rearrangement uses TRBV28 and TRBJ1-2, with D unresolved. Trimming cost V 5 bases and J 7 bases, with 14 bases left between them. There are 13 residues in the CDR3. The germline V gene encodes CDR1 MDHEN and CDR2 SYDVKM. CDR3 sequence (DNA): TGTGCCAGCAGTCTAATCGGCCAGGCTGGCTACACCTTC. It yields the protein CASSLIGQAGYTF.

The CDR3 is CASSPSTSGGFRVTQYF. As DNA, the CDR3 is TGTGCCAGCAGTCCCTCGACTAGCGGGGGGTTTCGGGTGACCCAGTACTTC. The V call is TRBV27, the J call TRBJ2-5, with 13 bases aligning to TRBD2. The V gene end was trimmed by 5 bases and the J gene end by 7 bases; junction bases not matched to a gene: 13. The CDR3 consists of 17 residues. Germline-derived CDR1 and CDR2 are MNHEY and SMNVEV (reference sequence).

The rearrangement joins TRBV2 to TRBJ1-4; no firm D call. The CDR3 is 16 amino acids. Trimming left V 1 base short and J 0 bases short, with 9 bases between. Germline CDR1 is SNHLY and CDR2 is FYNNEI. The CDR3 spells CASSEGAVATNEKLFF. The CDR3 DNA sequence: TGTGCCAGCAGTGAAGGGGCAGTTGCAACTAATGAAAAACTGTTTTTT.

The chain is built from TRBV6-2 or TRBV6-3 and TRBJ1-1; D is unresolved. V dropped 2 bases and J dropped 1 base, with 5 bases sitting between them. The germline CDR1 and CDR2 sequences are MNHEY and SVGEGT. The CDR3 consists of 13 residues. The CDR3 protein is CASSYIKNTEAFF. The DNA for the CDR3 is TGTGCCAGCAGTTACATTAAGAACACTGAAGCTTTCTTT.

V gene TRBV28 combines with J gene TRBJ1-2; the D is unclear. Germline V gene data show CDR1 as MDHEN and CDR2 as SYDVKM. The CDR3 contains 13 residues. V lost 11 bases and J lost 4, with 17 bases in between. The CDR3 protein is CAVLQSVGYGYTF. Written as DNA, the CDR3 is TGTGCCGTCCTCCAAAGCGTGGGCTATGGCTACACCTTC.

The V call is TRBV10-3, the J call TRBJ2-1, with 10 bases identical to TRBD1. V trimming: 2 bases; J trimming: 5 bases; junction bases outside the gene matches: 6. The CDR3 covers 16 residues. CDR1 ENHRY and CDR2 SYGVKD come from the germline V gene. CDR3 in amino acids: CAISERRGTGDNEQFF. The CDR3 region has the DNA TGTGCCATCAGTGAGAGGAGGGGGACAGGGGACAATGAGCAGTTCTTC.

The V gene is TRBV18, the J gene TRBJ2-6; D may be TRBD2 (6 bases). Germline values: CDR1 KGHSH, CDR2 LQKENI. Trimming pared 5 bases from V and 1 base from J, leaving 9 bases between. The CDR3 runs 15 residues. The CDR3 DNA reads TGTGCCAGCTCAGCGGGGCATTCTGGGGCCAACGTCCTGACTTTC. Its translation: CASSAGHSGANVLTF.

The chain joins TRBV18 to TRBJ2-2; no clear D. Per germline, CDR1 KGHSH and CDR2 LQKENI. There are 12 residues in the CDR3. V was cut by 2 bases and J by 6 bases, with 4 bases left in between. The CDR3 loop is CASSPSSGELFF. DNA for the CDR3: TGTGCCAGCTCACCATCATCCGGGGAGCTGTTTTTT. The whole variable domain, filled in from reference TRBV18 and TRBJ2-2, reads NAGVMQNPRHLVRRRGQEARLRCSPMKGHSHVYWYRQLPEEGLKFMVYLQKENIIDESGMPKERFSAEFPKEGPSILRIQQVVRGDSAAYFCASSPSSGELFFGEGSRLTVL.

The rearrangement uses TRBV11-1 and TRBJ1-4, with 9 positions matching TRBD1. The germline V gene has CDR1 SGHAT and CDR2 FQDESV (reference sequence). The CDR3 has 14 residues. V shed 5 bases, J shed 7 bases, and the junction held 5 bases outside the gene matches. CDR3 protein: CASSTGTGREKLFF. For the CDR3, the DNA is TGTGCCAGCAGCACCGGGACAGGGCGTGAAAAACTGTTTTTT.

A single count supports this clone. This chain joins TRBV21-1 and TRBJ1-4. TRBV21-1 is a pseudogene locus. CDR3 length: 15 amino acids. As DNA, the CDR3 is TGTGCCAGCAGCAAAGCGGGGGGAACTAATGAAAAACTGTTTTTT. It encodes CASSKAGGTNEKLFF.

The V gene is TRBV24-1, the J gene TRBJ1-2, with D possibly TRBD1 on 6 matching bases. Trimming shortened V by 3 bases and J by 4 bases, and 11 bases separated the two germline ends. The germline V gene has CDR1 KGHDR and CDR2 SFDVKD. The CDR3 totals 14 residues. The CDR3 is CATSDPGTFYGYTF. The CDR3 coding sequence is TGTGCCACCAGTGATCCGGGGACATTCTATGGCTACACCTTC.

The chain recombines TRBV5-4 with TRBJ1-5, with 9 bases identical to TRBD1. Germline CDR1 is SGHNT and CDR2 is YYREEE (reference sequence). V lost 4 bases and J lost 4; bases outside the gene matches: 3. The CDR3 runs to 14 residues. The CDR3 reads CASSLQGANQPQHF. The CDR3 DNA reads as TGTGCCAGCAGCCTACAGGGGGCAAATCAGCCCCAGCATTTT.

The chain employs TRBV9 and TRBJ2-1, with 10 nucleotides matching TRBD2. V lost 0 bases, J lost 2 bases, and 5 bases stayed unmatched. Germline lookup yields CDR1 SGDLS and CDR2 YYNGEE. CDR3 length: 17 residues. CDR3 protein: CASSVVSSGRPYNEQFF. The CDR3 DNA follows: TGTGCCAGCAGCGTAGTGTCTAGCGGGAGACCCTACAATGAGCAGTTCTTC.

The chain recombines TRBV4-3 with TRBJ2-1, with D perhaps TRBD1 (5 bases). Germline loops: CDR1 LGHNA, CDR2 YSLEER. The CDR3 runs 16 residues. With 0 bases removed from V and 6 bases from J, the gap between germline ends came to 15 bases. The CDR3 loop reads CASSQESAARANEQFF. The CDR3 bases are TGCGCCAGCAGCCAAGAATCGGCGGCCAGGGCCAATGAGCAGTTCTTC.

The V and J genes are TRBV7-8 and TRBJ2-1; TRBD2 might be the D (5 bases). CDR1 is SGHVS and CDR2 is FQNEAQ in the germline V gene. The CDR3 covers 12 residues. The V end lost 1 base, the J end lost 9 bases, and 7 bases lay between the germline ends. The CDR3 DNA sequence: TGTGCCAGCAGCTTAGGGCGGGCTGAGCAGTTCTTC. Translation gives CASSLGRAEQFF.

V usage is TRBV7-9 and J usage is TRBJ1-2; tentatively, D is TRBD1 (5 bases). Trimming pared 0 bases from V and 4 bases from J, leaving 9 bases between. CDR3 size: 14 residues. Looked up from germline, CDR1 is SEHNR and CDR2 is FQNEAQ (reference sequence). CDR3 sequence: CASSLAQGIYGYTF. Written as DNA, the CDR3 is TGTGCCAGCAGCTTAGCCCAGGGAATCTATGGCTACACCTTC. Looking up the rest from reference TRBV7-9 and TRBJ1-2 gives the full variable domain: DTGVSQNPRHKITKRGQNVTFRCDPISEHNRLYWYRQTLGQGPEFLTYFQNEAQLEKSRLLSDRFSAERPKGSFSTLEIQRTEQGDSAMYLCASSLAQGIYGYTFGSGTRLTVV.

This clone was counted only a few times. The chain couples TRBV10-3 to TRBJ1-2; no clear D gene. The CDR3 length is 16 residues. Germline-derived CDR1 and CDR2 are ENHRY and SYGVKD. The germline V and J ends were trimmed by 10 bases and 1 base, with 22 bases remaining between them. The chain's CDR3 is CATGVSLGAGNYGYTF. CDR3 sequence (DNA): TGTGCCACGGGAGTCAGTCTAGGAGCGGGTAACTATGGCTACACCTTC.

The rearrangement links TRBV20-1 to TRBJ2-7, with 7 bases that match TRBD2. This CDR3 comprises 15 residues. The V gene's germline CDR1 is DFQATT and CDR2 SNEGSKA (reference sequence). V gave up 3 bases and J gave up 5 bases; unmatched junction bases: 13. Here the CDR3 DNA reads TGCAGTGCTAGTGGCGGGGGACTACCAATGAACGAGCAGTACTTC. Residues: CSASGGGLPMNEQYF.

The chain recombines TRBV6-2 or TRBV6-3 with TRBJ1-5; the D is unclear. CDR1 and CDR2 from the germline V gene are MNHEY and SVGEGT. The ends were cut back, 0 bases at V and 7 bases at J, with 10 bases in the middle. This CDR3 is 14 amino acids long. The CDR3 DNA is TGTGCCAGCAGTTACTCGACGCCGGGACAGCCCCAGCATTTT. It codes for CASSYSTPGQPQHF.

The J gene is TRBJ1-2, the V gene TRBV3-1 (or the pseudogene TRBV3-2), with D possibly being TRBD1 (6 bases). The CDR3 loop spans 15 amino acids. In germline, CDR1 is LGHDT, CDR2 YNNKEL (reference sequence). V lost 0 bases to trimming and J lost 8 bases, with 16 bases between them. CDR3 bases: TGTGCCAGCAGCCAAGATAATCAGGGGCGGGCGGGCTACACCTTC. This codes for CASSQDNQGRAGYTF.

The chain has TRBV28 and TRBJ1-6; a possible D gene is TRBD1 (6 bases). CDR3 length: 17 amino acids. Per the germline V gene, CDR1 is MDHEN and CDR2 is SYDVKM. The V and J ends lost 3 bases and 0 bases respectively, with 12 bases between them. CDR3 sequence reads: CASSFGGDNSYNSPLHF. DNA for the CDR3: TGTGCCAGCAGTTTTGGGGGGGACAACTCCTATAATTCACCCCTCCACTTT.